This is a list of T cell receptor beta chains from one sample in a study of cytomegalovirus exposure and HLA in healthy donors. Some clones are missing from TCRdb's copy, which holds only in-frame ones; the method was immunoSEQ multiplex PCR. The table has under 150,000 clones, 60% to 80% seen once; the top ten hold 5.4%. Sequencing was carried out using PBMCs. The receptors here all came from a woman between 25 and 40 years old in good health and CMV-seropositive. CDR3s include the opening cysteine and the closing phenylalanine or tryptophan. A D gene is named only where the DNA matches it firmly. Where a row states a size, it is once, few, many or the class of an expanded clone; other rows omit it.

size	V	length	D	J	DNA	CDR3
.	TRBV5-4	15	TRBD2	TRBJ2-1	TGTGCCAGCAGCTTGACTAGCGGGTTGTACAATGAGCAGTTCTTC	CASSLTSGLYNEQFF
.	TRBV6-1	14	.	TRBJ2-2	TGTGCCAGCAGTAGGACACTGAACACCGGGGAGCTGTTTTTT	CASSRTLNTGELFF
.	TRBV5-1	15	TRBD2	TRBJ2-5	TGCGCCAGCAGCTTGGATGGGACTACACAAGAGACCCAGTACTTC	CASSLDGTTQETQYF
.	TRBV19	16	TRBD2	TRBJ2-3	TGTGCCAGTAGTATAGTGAGCGGGGCCAGCACAGATACGCAGTATTTT	CASSIVSGASTDTQYF
.	TRBV11-3	16	TRBD2	TRBJ2-1	TGTGCCAGCAGCTTAAGGACTAGCGGGACCTACAATGAGCAGTTCTTC	CASSLRTSGTYNEQFF
.	TRBV11-3	17	.	TRBJ2-5	TGTGCCAGCAGCTCTGATAGGACAGGAGGGTACCAAGAGACCCAGTACTTC	CASSSDRTGGYQETQYF
few	TRBV6-6	11	.	TRBJ1-1	TGTGCCAGCAGGACGGACAACTATGCTTTCTTT	CASRTDNYAFF
.	TRBV27	16	TRBD2	TRBJ2-1	TGTGCCAGCAGGGGGGGGGTCCAGAGCTCCTACAATGAGCAGTTCTTC	CASRGGVQSSYNEQFF
.	TRBV18	12	TRBD1	TRBJ1-1	TGTGCCAGCTCCGGGACAGGGATTGAAGCTTTCTTT	CASSGTGIEAFF
.	TRBV30	13	.	TRBJ1-5	TGTGCCTGGAGCTTACAGGGAGTTCAGCCCCAGCATTTT	CAWSLQGVQPQHF
few	TRBV6-1	15	TRBD2	TRBJ2-1	TGTGCCAGCAGTGCCGGGACTAGCGGTCCCGATGAGCAGTTCTTC	CASSAGTSGPDEQFF